This T cell receptor (beta chain) is from a study of T cell changes during pregnancy in multiple sclerosis. CDR3 length: 19 residues. The germline gives CDR1 LGHNA, CDR2 YNFKEQ. V was shortened by 1 base and J by 0 bases, with 20 bases between the two germline ends. TCRdb's table, derived via immunoSEQ multiplex PCR, lists solely in-frame clones and lacks some. The sample lists 50,000 to 65,000 clones, about 92% seen once, with more than 0.7% in the top ten. The sequences come from peripheral blood, collected in the first trimester of pregnancy. This TCR was recovered from a female donor with multiple sclerosis, enrolled in a pregnancy study. The gene calls are TRBV4-2 and TRBJ2-3; tentatively, D is TRBD2 (7 bases). The CDR3 sequence: CASSQGTTGGHPSTDTQYF. CDR3 DNA: TGTGCCAGCAGCCAAGGAACGACGGGGGGCCACCCTAGCACAGATACGCAGTATTTT.